The rows below give T cell receptor beta chains drawn from one sample of a study of cytomegalovirus exposure and HLA in healthy donors. Sequencing used immunoSEQ multiplex PCR; TCRdb keeps in-frame clones, though not all of them. The profile shows under 200,000 clones, around 68% of them singletons. The sample consisted of PBMCs. These TCRs come from a man aged 45-60 years in good health and CMV-seronegative. Both conserved end residues are part of each CDR3. Fields, in order: clone size, J gene, D gene, V gene, CDR3 protein, CDR3 DNA. A D gene is named only where the DNA matches it firmly. Size is stated for part of the rows, as once, few or many counts, or as a class when the clone is expanded.

.	TRBJ2-2	TRBD1	TRBV7-2	CASSPDHRGLDTGELFF	TGTGCCAGCAGCCCCGACCACAGGGGGCTGGACACCGGGGAGCTGTTTTTT
.	TRBJ2-5	.	TRBV28	CASSFWQEETQYF	TGTGCCAGCAGTTTTTGGCAAGAAGAGACCCAGTACTTC
once	TRBJ1-4	.	TRBV6-5	CASSYEITNEKLFF	TGTGCCAGCAGTTACGAGATAACTAATGAAAAACTGTTTTTT
.	TRBJ1-1	.	TRBV11-2	CASSLGGKNTEAFF	TGTGCCAGCAGCTTAGGCGGGAAGAACACTGAAGCTTTCTTT
.	TRBJ2-6	.	TRBV6-1	CASSFYSGANVLTF	TGTGCCAGCAGTTTTTACTCTGGGGCCAACGTCCTGACTTTC
.	TRBJ2-3	TRBD1	TRBV5-1	CASSPDRGSGTQYF	TGCGCCAGCAGCCCGGACAGGGGGAGTGGTACGCAGTATTTT
.	TRBJ1-2	.	TRBV6-5	CASSYSQEPARYTF	TGTGCCAGCAGTTACTCACAGGAACCCGCGCGCTACACCTTC
few	TRBJ2-1	TRBD1	TRBV5-1	CASSSLVPGGKNEQFF	TGCGCCAGCAGCTCTCTCGTCCCAGGGGGAAAGAATGAGCAGTTCTTC
.	TRBJ1-2	TRBD1	TRBV5-1	CASSGGQGYGYTF	TGCGCCAGCAGCGGCGGACAGGGCTATGGCTACACCTTC
.	TRBJ1-3	.	TRBV5-6	CASSSGQGNTIYF	TGTGCCAGCAGCTCGGGACAAGGAAACACCATATATTTT
few	TRBJ1-1	.	TRBV7-2	CASSLGGVGMRPEAFF	TGTGCCAGCAGCTTAGGGGGGGTAGGTATGAGGCCTGAAGCTTTCTTT
.	TRBJ2-5	TRBD2	TRBV6-5	CASSLGRGVQETQYF	TGTGCCAGCAGTTTAGGGCGGGGGGTTCAAGAGACCCAGTACTTC
once	TRBJ1-2	.	TRBV5-4	CASSLKGAGANYGYTF	TGTGCCAGCAGCTTGAAAGGGGCAGGAGCTAACTATGGCTACACCTTC
.	TRBJ2-1	TRBD1	TRBV6-5	CASSPYRGYYNEQFF	TGTGCCAGCAGCCCGTACAGGGGTTACTACAATGAGCAGTTCTTC
.	TRBJ1-6	TRBD1	TRBV5-1	CASSLTGANSPLHF	TGCGCCAGCAGCTTGACAGGGGCCAATTCACCTCTCCACTTT
.	TRBJ2-4	TRBD1	TRBV28	CASSPRGQGQRLAKNIQYF	TGTGCCAGCAGTCCCCGCGGACAGGGGCAACGGCTAGCCAAAAACATTCAGTACTTC
.	TRBJ1-1	.	TRBV19	CASSIGGGRGNTEAFF	TGTGCCAGTAGTATCGGGGGGGGTAGGGGCAACACTGAAGCTTTCTTT
.	TRBJ1-2	.	TRBV7-8	CASTTPNYGYTF	TGTGCCAGCACGACACCTAACTATGGCTACACCTTC
few	TRBJ2-7	.	TRBV11-2	CASSEGGTEQYF	TGTGCCAGCAGCGAGGGGGGGACCGAGCAGTACTTC
few	TRBJ1-4	.	TRBV6-5	CASSLQGSATNEKLFF	TGTGCCAGCAGTTTGCAGGGTAGTGCAACTAATGAAAAACTGTTTTTT
.	TRBJ2-1	TRBD2	TRBV6-6	CASSYSLRGGGNEQFF	TGTGCCAGCAGTTACTCGTTGCGGGGGGGCGGGAATGAGCAGTTCTTC
.	TRBJ2-2	TRBD1	TRBV10-2	CASSAHRQGGTGELFF	TGCGCCAGCAGTGCCCACCGACAGGGGGGGACCGGGGAGCTGTTTTTT
.	TRBJ2-5	.	TRBV19	CASSIVDTSETQYF	TGTGCCAGTAGTATAGTGGACACATCAGAGACCCAGTACTTC
once	TRBJ1-1	.	TRBV2	CASSEGRNTEAFF	TGTGCCAGCAGTGAAGGCAGGAACACTGAAGCTTTCTTT
few	TRBJ1-6	TRBD1	TRBV4-1	CASSQEEQGARAPLHF	TGCGCCAGCAGCCAGGAGGAACAGGGGGCGCGGGCACCCCTCCACTTT
few	TRBJ1-2	TRBD1	TRBV5-4	CASSSVLTGVGGYTF	TGTGCCAGCAGCTCGGTCCTCACAGGGGTGGGTGGCTACACCTTC
.	TRBJ2-5	TRBD2	TRBV6-5	CASSNSGGFQETQYF	TGTGCCAGCAGTAATAGCGGGGGCTTCCAAGAGACCCAGTACTTC
.	TRBJ1-5	TRBD1	TRBV2	CASSGQGRRGQGQPQHF	TGTGCCAGCAGTGGACAGGGCCGAAGGGGTCAGGGGCAGCCCCAGCATTTT
.	TRBJ2-7	.	TRBV4-1	CASSFPGYEQYF	TGCGCCAGCAGCTTCCCAGGGTACGAGCAGTACTTC
.	TRBJ2-1	.	TRBV5-1	CASSLAGGTSYNEQFF	TGCGCCAGCAGCTTGGCCGGGGGAACCTCCTACAATGAGCAGTTCTTC
.	TRBJ1-2	.	TRBV27	CASSLRGYGYTF	TGTGCCAGCAGTTTAAGGGGCTATGGCTACACCTTC
few	TRBJ1-1	.	TRBV27	CASSLAGRNTEAFF	TGTGCCAGCAGTTTAGCGGGGAGGAACACTGAAGCTTTCTTT